This T cell receptor beta chain was obtained from a study of cytomegalovirus exposure and HLA in healthy donors (TCRdb year 2017). Regarding the complete study: The 666 repertoires of the first cohort and the 120 or so validation repertoires were produced on the same platform, according to a later analysis. The aim of the study was to test whether cataloging public T cell receptors could identify signatures of past pathogen exposure. Besides the first cohort of 550 to 750 subjects, a separate validation cohort made up of over 95 different subjects was used. To predict cytomegalovirus infection status, the study combined high-throughput TCR immunosequencing, statistical association of individual TCRs with disease status, and machine learning. Broader findings and caveats from the paper: The study gave a list of around 170 TCR beta chains associated with cytomegalovirus. According to the authors, the approach could potentially be generalized to other disease states and immunological phenotypes. Across donors, most TCR sequences were observed very rarely, whereas some public TCRs were present in many individuals. In vitro tests confirmed that three of the cytomegalovirus-associated TCR beta chains recognize cytomegalovirus antigens. In a later analysis, TCRs clustered in the first cohort were found to also tend to co-occur in the approximately 120 validation repertoires, with 94% of cluster scores above 0. The classifier was reported to diagnose cytomegalovirus status with high specificity and sensitivity in both the original cohort and the validation cohort. All 120 or so repertoires were used to score co-occurrence in the validation cohort in a later analysis, because that analysis had no HLA typing for the cohort.

Separate from the roughly 700-subject first cohort, the validation cohort of roughly 130 subjects was the group to which the donors belonged. Library prep was done by the immunoSEQ multiplex PCR assay. The paper's data handling went like this. A statistical classification framework was developed to diagnose cytomegalovirus status using the catalog of TCR beta chain sequences. The immuneACCESS repertoire file appears here via TCRdb, limited to in-frame rearrangements. These files lack a portion of the clones; in checked studies, under half of the deficit traces to unresolved V genes, and the cause of the others is not known. The DNA gave D and trimming, while V, J and clone size come from that table. The sample includes 60,000 or so clones, with around 94% observed a single time. The ten largest clones capture approximately 2.3% of the sample. The germline V gene specifies SGHDT as CDR1 and YYEEEE as CDR2. Its CDR3 holds 16 amino acids, cysteine through phenylalanine. Left in the record is the CDR3 DNA by itself, 48 bases read in frame from the first base. Trimming leaves V shorter by 0 bases and J shorter by 2 bases, with the junction holding 6 bases beyond the gene matches.

In the case of this clone: What antigen it recognizes has not been identified. One base away there is no much larger clone; base qualities are not given.

This TCR was recovered from a man between 18 and 29 years old in good health and CMV-seronegative. The chain is encoded by TRBV5-6 joined to TRBJ2-3; the junction holds 7 bases that match TRBD2. The sequenced sample consisted of PBMCs. The DNA is TGTGCCAGCAGCTTGGGACTAGCTATAAACACAGATACGCAGTATTTT. It translates to CASSLGLAINTDTQYF. Outside the CDR3, residues come from the reference TRBV5-6 and TRBJ2-3 proteins, so the full variable domain is: DAGVTQSPTHLIKTRGQQVTLRCSPKSGHDTVSWYQQALGQGPQFIFQYYEEEERQRGNFPDRFSGHQFPNYSSELNVNALLLGDSALYLCASSLGLAINTDTQYFGPGTRLTVL.